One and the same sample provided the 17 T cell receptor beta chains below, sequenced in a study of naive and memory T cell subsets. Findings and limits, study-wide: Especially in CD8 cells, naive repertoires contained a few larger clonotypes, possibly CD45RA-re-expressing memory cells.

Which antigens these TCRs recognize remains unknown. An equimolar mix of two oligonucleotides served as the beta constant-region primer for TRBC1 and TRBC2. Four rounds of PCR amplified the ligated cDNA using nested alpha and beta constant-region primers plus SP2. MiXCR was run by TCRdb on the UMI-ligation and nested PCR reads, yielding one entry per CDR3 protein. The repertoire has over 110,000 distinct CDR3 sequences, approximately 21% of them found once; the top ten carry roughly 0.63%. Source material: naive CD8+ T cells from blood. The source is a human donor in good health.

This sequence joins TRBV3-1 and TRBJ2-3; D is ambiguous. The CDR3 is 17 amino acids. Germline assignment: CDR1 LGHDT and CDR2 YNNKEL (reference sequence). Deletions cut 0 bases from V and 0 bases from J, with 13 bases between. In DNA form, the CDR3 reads TGTGCCAGCAGCCAAGATACTCGGATCCCTAGCACAGATACGCAGTATTTT. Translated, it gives CASSQDTRIPSTDTQYF.

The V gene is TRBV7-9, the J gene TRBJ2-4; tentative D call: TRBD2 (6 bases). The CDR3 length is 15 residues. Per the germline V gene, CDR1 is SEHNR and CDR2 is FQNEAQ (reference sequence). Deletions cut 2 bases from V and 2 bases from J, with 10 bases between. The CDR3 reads CASSLPAGSKNIQYF. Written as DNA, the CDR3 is TGTGCCAGCAGCTTACCGGCGGGGTCCAAAAACATTCAGTACTTC.

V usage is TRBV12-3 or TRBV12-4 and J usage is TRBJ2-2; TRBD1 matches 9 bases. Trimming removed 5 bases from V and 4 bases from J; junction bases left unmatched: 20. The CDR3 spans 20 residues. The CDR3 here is CASSRPILRDRVVRTGELFF. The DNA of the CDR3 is TGTGCCAGCAGTCGCCCCATCCTCCGGGACAGGGTTGTTCGCACCGGGGAGCTGTTTTTT.

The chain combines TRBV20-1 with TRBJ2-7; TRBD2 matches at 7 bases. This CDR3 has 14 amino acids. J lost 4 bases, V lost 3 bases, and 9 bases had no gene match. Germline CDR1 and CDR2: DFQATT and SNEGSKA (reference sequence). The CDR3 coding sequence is TGCAGTGCTAGGGGAGCGGGACCGGAGTACGAGCAGTACTTC. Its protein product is CSARGAGPEYEQYF.

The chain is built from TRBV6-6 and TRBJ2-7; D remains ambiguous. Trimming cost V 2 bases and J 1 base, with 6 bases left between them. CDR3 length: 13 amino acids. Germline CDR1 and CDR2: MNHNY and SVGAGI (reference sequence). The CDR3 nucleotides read TGTGCCAGCAGTTACGGGCAGTCCTACGAGCAGTACTTC. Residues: CASSYGQSYEQYF.

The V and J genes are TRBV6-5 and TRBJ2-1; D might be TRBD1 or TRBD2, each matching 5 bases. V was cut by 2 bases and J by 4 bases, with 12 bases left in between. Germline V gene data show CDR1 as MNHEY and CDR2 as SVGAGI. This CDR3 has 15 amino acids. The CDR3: CASSYAGTSYNEQFF. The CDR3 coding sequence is TGTGCCAGCAGTTACGCCGGGACCTCATACAATGAGCAGTTCTTC.

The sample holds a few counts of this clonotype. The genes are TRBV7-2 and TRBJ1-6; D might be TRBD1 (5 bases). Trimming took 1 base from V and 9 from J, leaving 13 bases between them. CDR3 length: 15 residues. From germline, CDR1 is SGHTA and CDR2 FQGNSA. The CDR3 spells CASSLVAGGSSPLHF. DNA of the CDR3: TGTGCCAGCAGCTTAGTTGCGGGGGGTTCTTCACCCCTCCACTTT.

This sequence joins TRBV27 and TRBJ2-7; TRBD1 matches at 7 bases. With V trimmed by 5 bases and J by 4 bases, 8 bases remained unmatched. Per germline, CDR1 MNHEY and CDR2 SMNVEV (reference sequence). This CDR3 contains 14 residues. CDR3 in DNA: TGTGCCAGCAGTGTAACAGGGGTCTGGTACGAGCAGTACTTC. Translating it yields CASSVTGVWYEQYF.

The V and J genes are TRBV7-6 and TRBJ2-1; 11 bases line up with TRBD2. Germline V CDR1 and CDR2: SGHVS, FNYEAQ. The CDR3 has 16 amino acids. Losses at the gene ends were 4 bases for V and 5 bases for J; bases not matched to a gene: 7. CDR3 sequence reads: CASSYLGTSGNNEQFF. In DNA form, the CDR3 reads TGTGCCAGCAGCTATCTGGGGACTAGCGGAAACAATGAGCAGTTCTTC.

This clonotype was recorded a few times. The CDR3 coding sequence is TGTGCCAGCAGCTTCGGGACTAGCGGGAGTTCGAATGAGCAGTTCTTC. It yields the protein CASSFGTSGSSNEQFF. This rearrangement joins TRBV5-6 to TRBJ2-1; 14 bases match TRBD2. Per germline, CDR1 SGHDT and CDR2 YYEEEE. This CDR3 region has 16 residues. V trimming: 2 bases; J trimming: 7 bases; junction bases outside the gene matches: 5. Full variable domain (outside the CDR3, taken from reference TRBV5-6 and TRBJ2-1): DAGVTQSPTHLIKTRGQQVTLRCSPKSGHDTVSWYQQALGQGPQFIFQYYEEEERQRGNFPDRFSGHQFPNYSSELNVNALLLGDSALYLCASSFGTSGSSNEQFFGPGTRLTVL.

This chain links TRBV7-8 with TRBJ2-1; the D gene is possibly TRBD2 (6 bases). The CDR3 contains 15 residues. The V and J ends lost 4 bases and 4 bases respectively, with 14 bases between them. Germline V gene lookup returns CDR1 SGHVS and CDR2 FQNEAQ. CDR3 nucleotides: TGTGCCAGCAGCTCGGGCGGGGACCCTTACAATGAGCAGTTCTTC. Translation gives CASSSGGDPYNEQFF.

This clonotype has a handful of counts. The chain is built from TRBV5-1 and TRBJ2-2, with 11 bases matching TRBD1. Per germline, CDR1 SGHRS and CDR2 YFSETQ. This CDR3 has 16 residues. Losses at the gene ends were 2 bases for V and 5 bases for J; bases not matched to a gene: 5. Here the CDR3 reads CASSFRTGGYTGELFF. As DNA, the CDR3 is TGCGCCAGCAGCTTCCGGACAGGGGGCTATACCGGGGAGCTGTTTTTT.

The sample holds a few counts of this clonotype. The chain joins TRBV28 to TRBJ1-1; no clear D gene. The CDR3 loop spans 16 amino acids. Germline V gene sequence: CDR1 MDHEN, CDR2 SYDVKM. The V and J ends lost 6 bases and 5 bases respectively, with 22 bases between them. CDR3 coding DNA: TGTGCCAGCAGGTCCATTATTGTAGCGGGTTGGACTGAAGCTTTCTTT. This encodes CASRSIIVAGWTEAFF.

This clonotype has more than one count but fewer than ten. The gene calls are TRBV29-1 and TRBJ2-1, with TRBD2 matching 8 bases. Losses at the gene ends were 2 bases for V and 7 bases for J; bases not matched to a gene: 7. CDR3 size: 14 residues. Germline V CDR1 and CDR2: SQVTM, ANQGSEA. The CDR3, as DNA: TGCAGCGTTGAATCTCCGGGAGGGGATAATGAGCAGTTCTTC. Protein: CSVESPGGDNEQFF.

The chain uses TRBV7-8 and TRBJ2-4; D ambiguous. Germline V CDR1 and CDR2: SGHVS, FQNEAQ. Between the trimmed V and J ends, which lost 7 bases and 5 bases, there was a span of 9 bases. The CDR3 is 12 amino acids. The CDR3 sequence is CASTGFENIQYF. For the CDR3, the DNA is TGTGCCAGCACCGGATTTGAAAACATTCAGTACTTC.

In DNA form, the CDR3 reads TGCGCCAGCAGCCAAGATCAGGCAAGTGGACTAGCCTACGAGCAGTACTTC. It encodes CASSQDQASGLAYEQYF. V is TRBV4-3 and J is TRBJ2-7; 7 nucleotides line up with TRBD2. The germline V gene has CDR1 LGHNA and CDR2 YSLEER. This CDR3 contains 17 residues. V gave up 0 bases and J gave up 2 bases; unmatched junction bases: 10.

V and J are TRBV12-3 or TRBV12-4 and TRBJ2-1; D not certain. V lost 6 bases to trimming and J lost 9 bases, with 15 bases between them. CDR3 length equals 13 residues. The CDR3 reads CASSPRYKSEQFF. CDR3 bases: TGTGCCAGCAGCCCCAGGTACAAATCTGAGCAGTTCTTC.